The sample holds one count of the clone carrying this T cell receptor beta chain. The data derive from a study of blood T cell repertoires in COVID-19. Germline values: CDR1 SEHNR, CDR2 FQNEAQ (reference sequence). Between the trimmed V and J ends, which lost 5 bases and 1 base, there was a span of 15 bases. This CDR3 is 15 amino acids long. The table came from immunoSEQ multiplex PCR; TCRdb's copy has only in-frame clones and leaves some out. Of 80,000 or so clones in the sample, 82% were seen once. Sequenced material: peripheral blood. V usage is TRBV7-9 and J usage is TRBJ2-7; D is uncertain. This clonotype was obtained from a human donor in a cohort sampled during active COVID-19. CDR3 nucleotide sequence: TGTGCCAGCAGCCCATCCAGGTCATCGTCCTACGAGCAGTACTTC. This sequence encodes CASSPSRSSSYEQYF.